This T cell receptor beta chain was captured by sequencing in a study of blood T cell repertoires in COVID-19. Overall study: COVID-19 samples from acute and convalescent phases originated in the United States, Italy and Spain. PBMCs, B-cell-depleted T cells, or T cells were the source of the cDNA or gDNA that made up the material.

Germline assignment: CDR1 SGHTA and CDR2 FQGNSA. CDR3 length: 17 amino acids. V trimming: 1 base; J trimming: 4 bases; junction bases outside the gene matches: 12. Original data processing: Reference gene primer amplification yielded estimated nucleated cell counts. Only in-frame clones appear in the TCRdb table, and some are missing; sequencing was by immunoSEQ multiplex PCR. The V and J calls and clone size are taken from that table; D and trimming were inferred from the DNA. The repertoire has 200,000 to 300,000 clones, over 70% of them found once; the top ten carry over 1.2%. The rearrangement links TRBV7-2 to TRBJ1-2, with 7 bases aligning to TRBD1. This TCR was sampled from a woman aged 40 to 50 who had recovered from COVID-19. The specimen sequenced was peripheral blood. CDR3 coding DNA: TGTGCCAGCAGCTTAGTACATTCGGTAGCAGGGGGCTATGGCTACACCTTC. Its protein product is CASSLVHSVAGGYGYTF. Combining the CDR3 with reference TRBV7-2 and TRBJ1-2 gives the whole variable domain GAGVSQSPSNKVTEKGKDVELRCDPISGHTALYWYRQSLGQGLEFLIYFQGNSAPDKSGLPSDRFSAERTGGSVSTLTIQRTQQEDSAVYLCASSLVHSVAGGYGYTFGSGTRLTVV.